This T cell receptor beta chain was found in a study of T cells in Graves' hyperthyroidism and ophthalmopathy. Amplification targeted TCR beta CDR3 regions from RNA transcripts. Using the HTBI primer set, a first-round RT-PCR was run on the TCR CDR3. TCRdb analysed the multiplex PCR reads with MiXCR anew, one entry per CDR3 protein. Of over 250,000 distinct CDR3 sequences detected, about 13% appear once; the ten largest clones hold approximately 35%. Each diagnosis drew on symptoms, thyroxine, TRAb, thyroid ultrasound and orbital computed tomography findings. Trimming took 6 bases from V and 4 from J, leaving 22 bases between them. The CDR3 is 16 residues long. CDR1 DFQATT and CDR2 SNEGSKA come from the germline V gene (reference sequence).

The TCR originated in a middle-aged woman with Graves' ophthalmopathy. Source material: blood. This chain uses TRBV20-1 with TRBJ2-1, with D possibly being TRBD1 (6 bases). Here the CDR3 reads CSARATTGTSYNEQFF. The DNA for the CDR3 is TGCAGTGCCAGGGCTACAACCGGGACATCGTACAATGAGCAGTTCTTC.